The present TCR beta chain was sequenced within a study of blood T cell repertoires in COVID-19. The wider study: The samples span acute and convalescent COVID-19 from the United States, Italy and Spain. Nucleic acid was either cDNA or gDNA, and it came from T cells, B-cell-depleted T cells, or PBMCs.

Original processing methods: Nucleated cell counts were estimated from reference gene primer amplification. Clones were sequenced by immunoSEQ multiplex PCR, and TCRdb holds only the in-frame ones, with some missing. The V and J calls and clone size come from that table; D and trimming were worked out from the DNA. The data show about 190,000 clones, about 89% seen once. Germline V gene lookup returns CDR1 MDHEN and CDR2 SYDVKM. Between the trimmed V and J ends, which lost 10 bases and 5 bases, there was a span of 16 bases. This CDR3 has 13 residues. This clone is a singleton in its sample. Sequencing was carried out using peripheral blood. The source is a man between 40 and 49 years old with acute or convalescent COVID-19. The chain uses TRBV28 and TRBJ2-3; possibly TRBD1 for D (7 bases). The CDR3 sequence is CATGQGGLDTQYF. The CDR3 DNA reads as TGTGCCACCGGGCAGGGGGGATTAGATACGCAGTATTTT.